This T cell receptor beta chain derives from a study of cytomegalovirus exposure and HLA in healthy donors. Study details: In an early release, HLA-typed donors contributed tens of millions of unique TCR sequences. Findings of the study overall: Presence/absence analyses supposed approximately even sequencing depth among donors.

The germline V gene has CDR1 SGHDT and CDR2 YYEEEE. V lost 4 bases, J lost 3 bases, and 10 bases stayed unmatched. This CDR3 contains 17 residues. PCR used 60 Vbeta primers and 13 Jbeta primers. Clones were read by immunoSEQ multiplex PCR, and TCRdb kept only the in-frame ones, dropping some. This sample has under 90,000 clones, with 85% to 90% found just once. It was healthy bone marrow donors who served as donors. This clone was seen once. The antigen remains unidentified. The clonotype originates from a man aged 18 to 29 in good health and CMV-seronegative. The specimen sequenced was PBMCs. The V call is TRBV5-6, the J call TRBJ2-3, with TRBD2 matching 11 bases. DNA of the CDR3: TGTGCCAGCAGCCATTACGGGGCTAGCGGGAGGACAGATACGCAGTATTTT. This translates into CASSHYGASGRTDTQYF.